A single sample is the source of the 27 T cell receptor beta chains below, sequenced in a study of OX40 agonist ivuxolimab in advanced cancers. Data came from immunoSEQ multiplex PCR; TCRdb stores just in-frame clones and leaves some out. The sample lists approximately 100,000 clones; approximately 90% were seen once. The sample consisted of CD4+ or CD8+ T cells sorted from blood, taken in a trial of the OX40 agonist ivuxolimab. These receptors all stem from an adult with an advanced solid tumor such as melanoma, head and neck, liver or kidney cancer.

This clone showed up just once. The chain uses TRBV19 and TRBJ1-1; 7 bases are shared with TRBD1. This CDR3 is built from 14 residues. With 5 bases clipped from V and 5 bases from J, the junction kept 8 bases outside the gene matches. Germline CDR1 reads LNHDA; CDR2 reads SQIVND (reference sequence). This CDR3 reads CASSASGGRTEAFF. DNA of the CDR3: TGTGCCAGTAGTGCCTCAGGGGGACGGACTGAAGCTTTCTTT.

Here the CDR3 DNA reads TGTGCCAGCAGCGGGGACTCACACACAGATACGCAGTATTTT. Translating gives CASSGDSHTDTQYF. The chain employs TRBV9 and TRBJ2-3, with D perhaps matching TRBD2 (6 bases). Germline CDR1 and CDR2: SGDLS and YYNGEE. V lost 3 bases, J lost 2 bases, and 10 bases lay in between. CDR3 length equals 14 residues.

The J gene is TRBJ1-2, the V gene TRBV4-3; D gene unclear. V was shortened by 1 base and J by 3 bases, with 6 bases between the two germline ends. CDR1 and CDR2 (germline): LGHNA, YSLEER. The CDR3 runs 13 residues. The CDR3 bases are TGCGCCAGCAGCCAAGGGAGAGACTATGGCTACACCTTC. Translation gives CASSQGRDYGYTF.

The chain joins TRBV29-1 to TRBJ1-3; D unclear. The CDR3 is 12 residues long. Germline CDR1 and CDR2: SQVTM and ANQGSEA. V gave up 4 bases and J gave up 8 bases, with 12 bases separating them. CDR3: CSVGPSGDTIYF. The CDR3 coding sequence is TGCAGCGTTGGTCCTAGTGGCGACACCATATATTTT.

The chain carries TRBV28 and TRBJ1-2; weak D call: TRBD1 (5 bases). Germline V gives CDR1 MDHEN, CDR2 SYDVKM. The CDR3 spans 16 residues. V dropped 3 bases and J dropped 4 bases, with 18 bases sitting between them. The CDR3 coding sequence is TGTGCCAGCAGTTTGGGTGGGGCGGGGGGTGGCTATGGCTACACCTTC. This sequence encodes CASSLGGAGGGYGYTF.

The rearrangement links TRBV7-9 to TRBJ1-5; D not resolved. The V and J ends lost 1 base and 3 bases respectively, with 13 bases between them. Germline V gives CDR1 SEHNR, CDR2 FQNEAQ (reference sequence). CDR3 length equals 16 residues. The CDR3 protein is CASSLDNLNINQPQHF. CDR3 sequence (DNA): TGTGCCAGCAGCTTAGACAACTTAAATATCAATCAGCCCCAGCATTTT.

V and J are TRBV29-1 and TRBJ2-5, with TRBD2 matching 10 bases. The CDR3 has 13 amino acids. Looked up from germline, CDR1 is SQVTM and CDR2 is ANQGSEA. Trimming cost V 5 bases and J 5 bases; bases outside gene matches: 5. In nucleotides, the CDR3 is TGCAGCGTTCAGCGGGGGGGCAGTGAGACCCAGTACTTC. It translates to CSVQRGGSETQYF.

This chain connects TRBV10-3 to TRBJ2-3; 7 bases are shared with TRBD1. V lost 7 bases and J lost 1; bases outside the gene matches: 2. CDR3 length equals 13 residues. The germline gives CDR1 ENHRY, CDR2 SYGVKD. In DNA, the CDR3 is TGTGCCATCACGCAGGGGGGCACAGATACGCAGTATTTT. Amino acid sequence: CAITQGGTDTQYF.

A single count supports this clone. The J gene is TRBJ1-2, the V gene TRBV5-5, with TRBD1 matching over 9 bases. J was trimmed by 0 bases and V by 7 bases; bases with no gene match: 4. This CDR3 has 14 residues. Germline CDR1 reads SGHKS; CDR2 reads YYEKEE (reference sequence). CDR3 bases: TGTGCCAGCGGGGGACAGGGCGCTAACTATGGCTACACCTTC. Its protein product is CASGGQGANYGYTF.

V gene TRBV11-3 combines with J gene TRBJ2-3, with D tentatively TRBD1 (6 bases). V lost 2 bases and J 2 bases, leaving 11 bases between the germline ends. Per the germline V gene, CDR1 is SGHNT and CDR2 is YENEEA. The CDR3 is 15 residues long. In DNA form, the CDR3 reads TGTGCCAGCAGCTTACACGGGACACACACAGATACGCAGTATTTT. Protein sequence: CASSLHGTHTDTQYF. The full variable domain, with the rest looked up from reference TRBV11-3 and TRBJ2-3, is EAGVVQSPRYKIIEKKQPVAFWCNPISGHNTLYWYLQNLGQGPELLIRYENEEAVDDSQLPKDRFSAERLKGVDSTLKIQPAELGDSAVYLCASSLHGTHTDTQYFGPGTRLTVL.

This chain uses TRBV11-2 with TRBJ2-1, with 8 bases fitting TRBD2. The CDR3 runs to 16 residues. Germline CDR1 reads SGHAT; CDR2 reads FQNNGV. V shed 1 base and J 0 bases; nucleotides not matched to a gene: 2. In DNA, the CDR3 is TGTGCCAGCAGCTTAGGGGCGGGGGGCTCCTACAATGAGCAGTTCTTC. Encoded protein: CASSLGAGGSYNEQFF. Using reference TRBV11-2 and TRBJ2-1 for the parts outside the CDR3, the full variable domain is EAGVAQSPRYKIIEKRQSVAFWCNPISGHATLYWYQQILGQGPKLLIQFQNNGVVDDSQLPKDRFSAERLKGVDSTLKIQPAKLEDSAVYLCASSLGAGGSYNEQFFGPGTRLTVL.

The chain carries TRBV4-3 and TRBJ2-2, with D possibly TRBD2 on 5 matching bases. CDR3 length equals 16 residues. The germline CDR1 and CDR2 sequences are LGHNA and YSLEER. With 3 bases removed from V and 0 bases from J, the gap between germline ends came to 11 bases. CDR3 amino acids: CASSQRRGANTGELFF. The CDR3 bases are TGCGCCAGCAGCCAGCGCCGGGGTGCGAACACCGGGGAGCTGTTTTTT.

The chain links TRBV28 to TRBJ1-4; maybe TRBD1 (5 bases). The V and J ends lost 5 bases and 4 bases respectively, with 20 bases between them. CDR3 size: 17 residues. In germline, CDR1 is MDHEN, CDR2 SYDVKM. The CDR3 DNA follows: TGTGCCAGCAGTGACTCTCAAGGGACGTCGGGTAATGAAAAACTGTTTTTT. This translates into CASSDSQGTSGNEKLFF.

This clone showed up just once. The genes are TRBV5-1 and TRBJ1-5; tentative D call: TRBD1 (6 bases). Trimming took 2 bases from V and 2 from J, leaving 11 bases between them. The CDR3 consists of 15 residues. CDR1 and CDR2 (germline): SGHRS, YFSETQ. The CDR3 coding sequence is TGCGCCAGCAGCTTCTCAGGGGATGGCAATCAGCCCCAGCATTTT. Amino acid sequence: CASSFSGDGNQPQHF.

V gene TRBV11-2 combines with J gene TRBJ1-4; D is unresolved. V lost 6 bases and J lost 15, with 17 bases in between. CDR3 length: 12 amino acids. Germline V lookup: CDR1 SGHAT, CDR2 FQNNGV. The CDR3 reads CASSPDRVSVFF. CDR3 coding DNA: TGTGCCAGCAGTCCAGACCGGGTCTCGGTGTTTTTT.

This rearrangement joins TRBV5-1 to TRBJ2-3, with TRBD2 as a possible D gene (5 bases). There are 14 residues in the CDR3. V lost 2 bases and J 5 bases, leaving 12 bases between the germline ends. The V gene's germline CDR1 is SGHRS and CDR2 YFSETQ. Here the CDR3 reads CASSFSGSRDTQYF. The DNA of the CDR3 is TGCGCCAGCAGCTTCTCGGGGTCACGAGATACGCAGTATTTT.

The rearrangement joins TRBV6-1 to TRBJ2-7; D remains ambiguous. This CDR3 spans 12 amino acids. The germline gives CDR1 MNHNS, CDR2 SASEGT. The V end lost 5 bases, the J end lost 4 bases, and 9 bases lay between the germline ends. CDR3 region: CASSTNRYEQYF. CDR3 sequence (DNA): TGTGCCAGCAGTACAAACAGATACGAGCAGTACTTC.

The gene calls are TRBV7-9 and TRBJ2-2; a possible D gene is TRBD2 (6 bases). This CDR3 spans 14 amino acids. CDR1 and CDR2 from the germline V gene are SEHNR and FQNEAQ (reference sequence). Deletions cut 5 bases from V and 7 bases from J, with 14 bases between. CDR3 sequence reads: CASSAGLEGGELFF. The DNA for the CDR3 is TGTGCCAGCAGCGCCGGATTGGAGGGCGGGGAGCTGTTTTTT.

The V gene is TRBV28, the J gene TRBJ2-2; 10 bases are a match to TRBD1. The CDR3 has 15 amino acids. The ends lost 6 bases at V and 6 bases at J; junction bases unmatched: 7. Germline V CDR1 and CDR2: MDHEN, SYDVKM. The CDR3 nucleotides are TGTGCCAGCAGGCGTCCGGGACAGGGGCCCGGGGAGCTGTTTTTT. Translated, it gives CASRRPGQGPGELFF.

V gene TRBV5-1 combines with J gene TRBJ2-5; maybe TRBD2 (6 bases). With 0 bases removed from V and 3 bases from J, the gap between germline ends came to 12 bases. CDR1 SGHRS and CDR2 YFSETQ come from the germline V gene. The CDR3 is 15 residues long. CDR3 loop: CASSLGGAGEETQYF. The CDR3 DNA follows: TGCGCCAGCAGCTTGGGCGGGGCCGGGGAAGAGACCCAGTACTTC. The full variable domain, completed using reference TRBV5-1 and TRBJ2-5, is KAGVTQTPRYLIKTRGQQVTLSCSPISGHRSVSWYQQTPGQGLQFLFEYFSETQRNKGNFPGRFSGRQFSNSRSEMNVSTLELGDSALYLCASSLGGAGEETQYFGPGTRLLVL.

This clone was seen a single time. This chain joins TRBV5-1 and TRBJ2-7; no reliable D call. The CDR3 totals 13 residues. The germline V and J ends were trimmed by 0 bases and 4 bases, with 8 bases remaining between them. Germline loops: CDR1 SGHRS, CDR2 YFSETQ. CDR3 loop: CASSLGGKYEQYF. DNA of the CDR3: TGCGCCAGCAGCTTGGGCGGAAAGTACGAGCAGTACTTC.

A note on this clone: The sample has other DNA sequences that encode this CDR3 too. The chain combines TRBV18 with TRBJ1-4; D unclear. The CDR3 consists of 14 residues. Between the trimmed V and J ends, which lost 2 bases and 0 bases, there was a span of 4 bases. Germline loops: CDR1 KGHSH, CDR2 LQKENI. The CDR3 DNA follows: TGTGCCAGCTCACCAGGGGCAACTAATGAAAAACTGTTTTTT. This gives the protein CASSPGATNEKLFF.

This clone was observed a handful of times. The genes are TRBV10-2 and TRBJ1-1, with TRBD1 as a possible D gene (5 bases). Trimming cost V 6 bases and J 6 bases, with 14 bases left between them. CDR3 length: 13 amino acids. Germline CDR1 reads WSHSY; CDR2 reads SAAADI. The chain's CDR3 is CASRRVGAAEAFF. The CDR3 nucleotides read TGCGCCAGCAGGAGGGTCGGGGCGGCTGAAGCTTTCTTT.

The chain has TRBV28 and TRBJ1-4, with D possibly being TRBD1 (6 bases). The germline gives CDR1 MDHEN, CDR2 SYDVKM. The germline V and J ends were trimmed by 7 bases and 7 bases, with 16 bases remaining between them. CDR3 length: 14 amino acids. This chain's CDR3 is CASTQQGLGEKLFF. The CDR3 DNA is TGTGCCAGCACTCAGCAGGGGCTAGGTGAAAAACTGTTTTTT. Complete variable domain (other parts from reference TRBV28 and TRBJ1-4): DVKVTQSSRYLVKRTGEKVFLECVQDMDHENMFWYRQDPGLGLRLIYFSYDVKMKEKGDIPEGYSVSREKKERFSLILESASTNQTSMYLCASTQQGLGEKLFFGSGTQLSVL.

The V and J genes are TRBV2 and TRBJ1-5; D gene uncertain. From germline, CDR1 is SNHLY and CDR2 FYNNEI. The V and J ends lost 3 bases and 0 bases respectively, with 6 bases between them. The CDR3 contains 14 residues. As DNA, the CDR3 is TGTGCCAGCAGTGACGGAATTAGCAATCAGCCCCAGCATTTT. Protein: CASSDGISNQPQHF.

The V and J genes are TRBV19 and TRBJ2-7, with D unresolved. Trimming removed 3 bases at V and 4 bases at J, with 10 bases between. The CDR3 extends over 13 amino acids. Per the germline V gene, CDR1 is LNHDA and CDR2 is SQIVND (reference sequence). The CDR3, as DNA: TGTGCCAGTAGTATGGACGGAAAGTACGAGCAGTACTTC. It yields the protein CASSMDGKYEQYF.

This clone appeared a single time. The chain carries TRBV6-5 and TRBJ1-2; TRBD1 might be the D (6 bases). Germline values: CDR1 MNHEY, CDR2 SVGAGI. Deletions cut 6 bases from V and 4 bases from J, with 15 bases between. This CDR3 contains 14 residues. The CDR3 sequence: CASRTGGQGYGYTF. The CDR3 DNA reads TGTGCCAGCAGAACGGGGGGACAAGGCTATGGCTACACCTTC.